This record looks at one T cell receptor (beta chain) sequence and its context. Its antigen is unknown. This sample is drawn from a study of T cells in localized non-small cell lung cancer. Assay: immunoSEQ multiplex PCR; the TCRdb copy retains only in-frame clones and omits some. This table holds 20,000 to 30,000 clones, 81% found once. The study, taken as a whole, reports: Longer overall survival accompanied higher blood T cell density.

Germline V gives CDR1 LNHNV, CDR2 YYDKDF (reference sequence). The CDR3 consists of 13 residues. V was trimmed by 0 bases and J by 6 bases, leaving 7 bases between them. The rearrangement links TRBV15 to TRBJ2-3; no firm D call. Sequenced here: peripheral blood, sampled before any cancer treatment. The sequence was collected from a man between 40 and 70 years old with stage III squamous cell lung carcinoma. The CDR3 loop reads CATSRDLTDTQYF. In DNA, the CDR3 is TGTGCCACCAGCAGAGATCTCACGGATACGCAGTATTTT.